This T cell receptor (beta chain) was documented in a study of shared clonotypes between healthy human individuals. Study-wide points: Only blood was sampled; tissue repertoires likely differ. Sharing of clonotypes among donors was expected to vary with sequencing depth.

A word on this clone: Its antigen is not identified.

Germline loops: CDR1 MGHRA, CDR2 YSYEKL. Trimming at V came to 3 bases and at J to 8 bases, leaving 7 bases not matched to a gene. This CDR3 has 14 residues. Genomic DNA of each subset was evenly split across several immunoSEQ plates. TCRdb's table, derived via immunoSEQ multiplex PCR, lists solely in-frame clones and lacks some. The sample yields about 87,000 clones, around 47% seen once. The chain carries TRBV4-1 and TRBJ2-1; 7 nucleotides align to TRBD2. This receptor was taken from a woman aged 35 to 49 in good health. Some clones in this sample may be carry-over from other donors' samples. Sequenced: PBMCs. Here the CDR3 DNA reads TGCGCCAGCAGCCAGCCGGGGGGACGGTATGAGCAGTTCTTC. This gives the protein CASSQPGGRYEQFF.